The clone carrying this T cell receptor beta chain was detected only a few times. The sample comes from a study of T cell responses to AZD1222 COVID-19 vaccine. About the research overall: Second-dose timings of about 4 or about 12 weeks were pooled.

Germline V gene data show CDR1 as SEHNR and CDR2 as FQNEAQ (reference sequence). The CDR3 totals 15 residues. Trimming stripped 3 bases from V and 3 bases from J, with 9 bases between. The table came from immunoSEQ multiplex PCR; TCRdb's copy has only in-frame clones and leaves some out. The data contain over 100,000 clones, approximately 91% of them seen just once; the ten biggest clones take up approximately 2.4%. This material consisted of peripheral blood, taken on day 0 of AZD1222 vaccination. This rearrangement joins TRBV7-9 to TRBJ1-6, with TRBD1 as a possible D gene (5 bases). The receptor was derived from an adult in good health. Here the CDR3 reads CASSFGGNYNSPLHF. CDR3 sequence (DNA): TGTGCCAGCAGCTTCGGGGGGAACTATAATTCACCCCTCCACTTT.